This T cell receptor beta chain is from a study of blood T cells in healthy people across ages. Study results and caveats: Per-million-T-cell TCR beta diversity fell roughly linearly with age. Any conclusive comparison of naive versus antigen-experienced cells was prevented by using unsorted PBMCs.

Alongside a J-beta primer mix, a sample-barcoded 5' primer served in a second PCR lasting roughly 7 to 12 cycles. Each cDNA molecule carried a tag from a template-switch adaptor that contained 12 random nucleotides. TCRdb redid the calling of the 5' RACE reads with MiXCR, one entry per CDR3 protein. The profile shows roughly 1,700,000 distinct CDR3 sequences, approximately 28% of them singletons. This clonotype was seen more than once but under ten times. Its antigen is still unknown. The clonotype was recovered from a woman aged 25 to 39 in good health. Sequencing was performed on blood.

CDR3 in DNA: TGTGCCGTCGGGGGGCCTAGCGGGAGCTCGGGCGAGCAGTACTTC. Encoded protein: CAVGGPSGSSGEQYF. The gene calls are TRBV6-5 and TRBJ2-7; 10 bases align to TRBD2. The V gene's germline CDR1 is MNHEY and CDR2 SVGAGI. The V segment lost 11 bases and the J segment 6 bases; nucleotides outside the gene matches: 16. The CDR3 is 15 residues long.